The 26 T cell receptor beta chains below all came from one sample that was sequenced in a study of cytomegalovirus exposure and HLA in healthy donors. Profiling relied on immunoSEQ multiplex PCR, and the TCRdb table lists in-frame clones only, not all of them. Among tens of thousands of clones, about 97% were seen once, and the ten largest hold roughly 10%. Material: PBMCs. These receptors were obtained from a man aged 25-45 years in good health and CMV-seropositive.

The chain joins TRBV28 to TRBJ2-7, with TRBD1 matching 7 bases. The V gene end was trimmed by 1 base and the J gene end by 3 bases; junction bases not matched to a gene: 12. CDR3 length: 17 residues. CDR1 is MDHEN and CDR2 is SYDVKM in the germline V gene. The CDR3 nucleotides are TGTGCCAGCAGTTTATTAACCCTAACAGGGGAAGACTACGAGCAGTACTTC. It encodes CASSLLTLTGEDYEQYF.

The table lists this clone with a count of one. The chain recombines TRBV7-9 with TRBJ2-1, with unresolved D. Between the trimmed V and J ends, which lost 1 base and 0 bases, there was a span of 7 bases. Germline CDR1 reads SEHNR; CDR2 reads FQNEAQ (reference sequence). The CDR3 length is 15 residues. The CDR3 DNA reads TGTGCCAGCAGCTTAGTCCTGAGCTCCTACAATGAGCAGTTCTTC. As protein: CASSLVLSSYNEQFF.

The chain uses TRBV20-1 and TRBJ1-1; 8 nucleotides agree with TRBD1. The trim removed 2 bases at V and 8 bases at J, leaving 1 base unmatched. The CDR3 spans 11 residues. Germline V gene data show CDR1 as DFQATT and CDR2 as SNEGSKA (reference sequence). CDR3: CSARRDREAFF. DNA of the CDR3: TGCAGTGCTAGACGGGACAGGGAAGCTTTCTTT.

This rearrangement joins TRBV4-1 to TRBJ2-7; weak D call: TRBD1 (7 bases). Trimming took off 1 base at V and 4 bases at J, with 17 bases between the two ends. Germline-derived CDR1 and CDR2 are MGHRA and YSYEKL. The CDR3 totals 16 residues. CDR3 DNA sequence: TGCGCCAGCAGCCAAGCCGGAGGGGGCGTCAGGTACGAGCAGTACTTC. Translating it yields CASSQAGGGVRYEQYF.

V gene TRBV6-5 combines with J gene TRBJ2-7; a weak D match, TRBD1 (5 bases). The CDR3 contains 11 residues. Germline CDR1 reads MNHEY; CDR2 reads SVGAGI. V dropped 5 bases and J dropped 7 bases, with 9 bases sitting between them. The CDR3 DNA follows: TGTGCCAGCAGTCTAGACAGAGAGCAGTACTTC. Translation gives CASSLDREQYF.

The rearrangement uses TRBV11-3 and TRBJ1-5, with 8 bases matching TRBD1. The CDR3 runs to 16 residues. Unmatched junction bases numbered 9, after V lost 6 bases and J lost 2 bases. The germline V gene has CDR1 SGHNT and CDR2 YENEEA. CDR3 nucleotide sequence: TGTGCCAGCAGTCAACTCACGGACAGGGGCAATCAGCCCCAGCATTTT. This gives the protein CASSQLTDRGNQPQHF.

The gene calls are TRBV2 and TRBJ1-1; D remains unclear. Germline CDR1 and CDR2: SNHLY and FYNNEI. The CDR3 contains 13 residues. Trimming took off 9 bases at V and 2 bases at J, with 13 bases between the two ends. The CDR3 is CARSIGVNTEAFF. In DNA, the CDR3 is TGTGCCAGGTCGATAGGAGTCAACACTGAAGCTTTCTTT.

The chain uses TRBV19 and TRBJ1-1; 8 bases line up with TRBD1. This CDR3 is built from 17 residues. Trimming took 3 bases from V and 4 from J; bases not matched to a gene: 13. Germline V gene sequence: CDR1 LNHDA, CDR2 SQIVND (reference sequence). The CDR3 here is CASSIKPGGEKGTEAFF. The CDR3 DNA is TGTGCCAGTAGTATTAAGCCAGGGGGCGAGAAAGGCACTGAAGCTTTCTTT.

CDR3 residues: CASSDYRGMGNTIYF. The CDR3, as DNA: TGTGCCAGCAGTGACTACAGGGGCATGGGAAACACCATATATTTT. The gene calls are TRBV25-1 and TRBJ1-3, with 7 bases matching TRBD1. V shed 3 bases and J 4 bases; nucleotides not matched to a gene: 6. Germline V CDR1 and CDR2: MGHDK, SYGVNS. The CDR3 is 15 residues long.

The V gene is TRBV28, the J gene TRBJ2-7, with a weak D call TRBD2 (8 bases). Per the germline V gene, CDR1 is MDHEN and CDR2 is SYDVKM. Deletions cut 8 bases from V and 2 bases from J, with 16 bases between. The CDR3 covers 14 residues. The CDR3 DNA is TGTGCCAGCCGGGGGGGACAGCATGCCTACGAGCAGTACTTC. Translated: CASRGGQHAYEQYF.

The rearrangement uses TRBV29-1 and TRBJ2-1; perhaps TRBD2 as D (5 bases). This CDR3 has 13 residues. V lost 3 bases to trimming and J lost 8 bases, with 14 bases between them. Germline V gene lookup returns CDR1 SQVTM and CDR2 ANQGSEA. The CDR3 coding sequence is TGCAGCGTTGACGGCGGGTCTGGAGATGAGCAGTTCTTC. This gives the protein CSVDGGSGDEQFF.

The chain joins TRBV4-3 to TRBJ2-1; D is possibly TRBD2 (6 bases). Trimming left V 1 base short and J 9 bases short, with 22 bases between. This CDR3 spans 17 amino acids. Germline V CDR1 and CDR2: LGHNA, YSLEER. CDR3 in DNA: TGCGCCAGCAGCCAAGGAGGAGGGGCCAGAACCTTCGGTGAGCAGTTCTTC. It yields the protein CASSQGGGARTFGEQFF.

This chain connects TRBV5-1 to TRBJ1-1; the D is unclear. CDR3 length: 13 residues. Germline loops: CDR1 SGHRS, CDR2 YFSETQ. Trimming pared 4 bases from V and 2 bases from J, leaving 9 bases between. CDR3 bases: TGCGCCAGCAGCCTAGAGACTAACACTGAAGCTTTCTTT. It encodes CASSLETNTEAFF. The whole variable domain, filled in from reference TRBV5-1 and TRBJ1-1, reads KAGVTQTPRYLIKTRGQQVTLSCSPISGHRSVSWYQQTPGQGLQFLFEYFSETQRNKGNFPGRFSGRQFSNSRSEMNVSTLELGDSALYLCASSLETNTEAFFGQGTRLTVV.

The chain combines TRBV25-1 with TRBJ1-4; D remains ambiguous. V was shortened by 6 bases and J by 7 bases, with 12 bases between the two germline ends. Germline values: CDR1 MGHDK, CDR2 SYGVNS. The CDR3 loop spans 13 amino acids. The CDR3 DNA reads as TGTGCCAGCAGCCGGTCGCTGAGTGAAAAACTGTTTTTT. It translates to CASSRSLSEKLFF.

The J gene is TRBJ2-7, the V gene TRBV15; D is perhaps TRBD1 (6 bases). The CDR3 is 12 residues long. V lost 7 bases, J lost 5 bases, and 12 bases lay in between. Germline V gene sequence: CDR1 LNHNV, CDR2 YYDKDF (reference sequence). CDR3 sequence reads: CATKDRHNEQYF. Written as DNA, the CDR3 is TGTGCCACCAAGGACAGACATAACGAGCAGTACTTC.

In DNA, the CDR3 is TGTGCCAGCAGTGAGACAGGGGCTGGAAACACCATATATTTT. Amino acid sequence: CASSETGAGNTIYF. This chain connects TRBV6-1 to TRBJ1-3; TRBD1 aligns across 8 bases. The V gene's germline CDR1 is MNHNS and CDR2 SASEGT. The CDR3 has 14 residues. With V trimmed by 3 bases and J by 2 bases, 0 bases remained unmatched.

CDR3 DNA sequence: TGTGCCAGCAGCAACAGTCAGGGGAACACTGAAGCTTTCTTT. Its translation: CASSNSQGNTEAFF. V usage is TRBV7-2 and J usage is TRBJ1-1, with D maybe TRBD1 (5 bases). The CDR3 runs to 14 residues. The V gene's germline CDR1 is SGHTA and CDR2 FQGNSA. Trimming stripped 5 bases from V and 1 base from J, with 11 bases between. Full variable domain (missing parts from reference TRBV7-2 and TRBJ1-1): GAGVSQSPSNKVTEKGKDVELRCDPISGHTALYWYRQSLGQGLEFLIYFQGNSAPDKSGLPSDRFSAERTGGSVSTLTIQRTQQEDSAVYLCASSNSQGNTEAFFGQGTRLTVV.

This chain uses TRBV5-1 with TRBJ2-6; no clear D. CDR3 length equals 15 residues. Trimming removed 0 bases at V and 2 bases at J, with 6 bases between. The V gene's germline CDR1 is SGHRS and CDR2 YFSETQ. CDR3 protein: CASSLGTTGANVLTF. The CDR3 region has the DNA TGCGCCAGCAGCTTGGGAACAACTGGGGCCAACGTCCTGACTTTC.

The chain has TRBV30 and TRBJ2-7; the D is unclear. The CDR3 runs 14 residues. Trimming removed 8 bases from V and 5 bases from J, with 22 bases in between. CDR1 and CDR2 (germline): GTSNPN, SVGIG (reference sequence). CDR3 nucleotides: TGTGCCCCCAAATTCCGACTTCACGACCACGAGCAGTACTTC. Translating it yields CAPKFRLHDHEQYF.

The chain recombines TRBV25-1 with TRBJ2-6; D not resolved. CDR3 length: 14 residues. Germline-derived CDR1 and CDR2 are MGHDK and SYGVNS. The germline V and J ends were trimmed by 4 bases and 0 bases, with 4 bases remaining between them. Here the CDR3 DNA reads TGTGCCAGCAGTGTCTCCTCTGGGGCCAACGTCCTGACTTTC. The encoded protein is CASSVSSGANVLTF.

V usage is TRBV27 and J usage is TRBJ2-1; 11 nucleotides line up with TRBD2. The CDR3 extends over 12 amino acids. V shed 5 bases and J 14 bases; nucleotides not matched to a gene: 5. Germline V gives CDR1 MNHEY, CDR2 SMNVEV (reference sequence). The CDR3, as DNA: TGTGCCAGCAGTCCTATAGCGGGAGGGGAGTTCTTC. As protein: CASSPIAGGEFF.

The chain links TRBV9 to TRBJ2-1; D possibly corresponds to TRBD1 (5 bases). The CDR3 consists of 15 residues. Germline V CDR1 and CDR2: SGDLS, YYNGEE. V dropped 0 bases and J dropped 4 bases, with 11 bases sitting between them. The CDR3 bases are TGTGCCAGCAGCGTAGGCAGGGAAGGGTACAATGAGCAGTTCTTC. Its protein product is CASSVGREGYNEQFF.

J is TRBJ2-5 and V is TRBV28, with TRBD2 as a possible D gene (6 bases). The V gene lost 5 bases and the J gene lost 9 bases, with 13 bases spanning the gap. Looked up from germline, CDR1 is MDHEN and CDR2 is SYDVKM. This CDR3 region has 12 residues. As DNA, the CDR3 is TGTGCCAGCAGTCCCCTTGGGGGGTCCCAGTACTTC. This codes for CASSPLGGSQYF.

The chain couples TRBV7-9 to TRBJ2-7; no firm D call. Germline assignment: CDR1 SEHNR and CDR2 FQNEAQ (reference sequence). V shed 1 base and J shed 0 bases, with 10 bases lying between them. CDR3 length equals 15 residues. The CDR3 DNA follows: TGTGCCAGCAGCTTAGGACTCGGAAGCTCCTACGAGCAGTACTTC. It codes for CASSLGLGSSYEQYF.

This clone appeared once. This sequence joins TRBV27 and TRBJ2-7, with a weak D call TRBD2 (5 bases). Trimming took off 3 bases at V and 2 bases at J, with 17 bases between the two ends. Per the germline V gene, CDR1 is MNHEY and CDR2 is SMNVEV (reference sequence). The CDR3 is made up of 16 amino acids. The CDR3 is CASSFFNPGLTYEQYF. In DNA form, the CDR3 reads TGTGCCAGCAGTTTTTTTAACCCGGGATTAACCTACGAGCAGTACTTC.

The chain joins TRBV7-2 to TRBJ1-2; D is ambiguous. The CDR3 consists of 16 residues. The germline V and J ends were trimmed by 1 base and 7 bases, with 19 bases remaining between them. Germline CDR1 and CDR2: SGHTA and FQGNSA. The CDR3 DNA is TGTGCCAGCAGCTTAGGGAAGGGAGGAAAGGGAGGTGGCTACACCTTC. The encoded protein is CASSLGKGGKGGGYTF.